The 26 T cell receptor beta chains below were found in one sample sequenced in a study of cytomegalovirus exposure and HLA in healthy donors. Clones were sequenced by immunoSEQ multiplex PCR, and TCRdb holds only the in-frame ones, with some missing. The data contain under 400,000 clones, 80% to 90% of them singletons. The sequencing sample was made of PBMCs. The receptors derive from a woman aged 18-30 years in good health and CMV-seronegative.

This chain uses TRBV7-9 with TRBJ1-1; the D gene is possibly TRBD1 (6 bases). Germline V gene sequence: CDR1 SEHNR, CDR2 FQNEAQ (reference sequence). V shed 5 bases and J shed 5 bases, with 15 bases lying between them. The CDR3 spans 14 residues. The CDR3, as DNA: TGTGCCAGCAGCCTACAGGGTGGGTCGACTGAAGCTTTCTTT. Encoded protein: CASSLQGGSTEAFF.

J is TRBJ2-1 and V is TRBV6-1; TRBD2 is a possible D gene (5 bases). The CDR3 contains 18 residues. V lost 1 base and J 0 bases, leaving 16 bases between the germline ends. Germline loops: CDR1 MNHNS, CDR2 SASEGT. Here the CDR3 reads CASSEGGYSALSYNEQFF. The CDR3 region has the DNA TGTGCCAGCAGTGAAGGGGGATATAGCGCGCTCTCCTACAATGAGCAGTTCTTC.

V usage is TRBV28 and J usage is TRBJ2-7, with 14 bases matching TRBD2. Unmatched junction bases numbered 4, after V lost 4 bases and J lost 2 bases. Germline V gene data show CDR1 as MDHEN and CDR2 as SYDVKM. The CDR3 contains 16 residues. The CDR3, as DNA: TGTGCCAGCAGTTGGGGACTAGCGGGAGTGGCCTACGAGCAGTACTTC. It translates to CASSWGLAGVAYEQYF.

This chain joins TRBV27 and TRBJ2-7, with a weak D call TRBD1 (6 bases). The CDR3 contains 13 residues. Trimming took off 1 base at V and 5 bases at J, with 9 bases between the two ends. Looked up from germline, CDR1 is MNHEY and CDR2 is SMNVEV (reference sequence). CDR3 DNA sequence: TGTGCCAGCAGTTTATTGGGGGCCCACGAGCAGTACTTC. Protein sequence: CASSLLGAHEQYF.

V and J are TRBV19 and TRBJ1-3; 8 positions agree with TRBD1. The CDR3 covers 16 residues. Trimming took 11 bases from V and 1 from J; bases not matched to a gene: 13. Germline loops: CDR1 LNHDA, CDR2 SQIVND (reference sequence). CDR3 DNA sequence: TGTGCCTCAGGGGAGAGACAGGGGCTATCTGGAAACACCATATATTTT. This codes for CASGERQGLSGNTIYF.

The genes are TRBV4-1 and TRBJ2-1; 9 bases fit TRBD2. This CDR3 has 16 amino acids. J lost 7 bases, V lost 4 bases, and 11 bases had no gene match. Germline values: CDR1 MGHRA, CDR2 YSYEKL. This CDR3 reads CASSPVGGGVLNEQFF. In DNA form, the CDR3 reads TGCGCCAGCAGCCCCGTAGGCGGGGGGGTACTGAATGAGCAGTTCTTC.

The V call is TRBV7-9, the J call TRBJ2-3, with unresolved D. The V and J ends lost 1 base and 3 bases respectively, with 11 bases between them. This CDR3 region has 15 residues. Germline V lookup: CDR1 SEHNR, CDR2 FQNEAQ (reference sequence). DNA of the CDR3: TGTGCCAGCAGCTTAGTGATTGGGCTAACAGATACGCAGTATTTT. Amino acids: CASSLVIGLTDTQYF.

The sample holds a few counts of this clone. The rearrangement links TRBV30 to TRBJ1-3; unclear D gene. Germline CDR1 reads GTSNPN; CDR2 reads SVGIG (reference sequence). The CDR3 is 13 amino acids. V shed 8 bases and J shed 0 bases, with 11 bases lying between them. The CDR3 protein is CALMVASGNTIYF. CDR3 DNA sequence: TGTGCCCTGATGGTAGCCTCTGGAAACACCATATATTTT.

This sequence joins TRBV4-1 and TRBJ1-5; D might be TRBD1 (6 bases). Germline CDR1 reads MGHRA; CDR2 reads YSYEKL. With 4 bases removed from V and 0 bases from J, the gap between germline ends came to 16 bases. The CDR3 totals 17 residues. The CDR3 sequence is CASSLRDTDYSNQPQHF. In DNA form, the CDR3 reads TGCGCCAGCAGCCTCCGGGACACAGATTATAGCAATCAGCCCCAGCATTTT.

The chain couples TRBV11-2 to TRBJ2-3; TRBD2 matches at 7 bases. The V gene's germline CDR1 is SGHAT and CDR2 FQNNGV. Trimming removed 3 bases from V and 3 bases from J; junction bases left unmatched: 9. The CDR3 contains 16 residues. The CDR3 DNA follows: TGTGCCAGCAGCTTTGCCTCGGGGGGTGCTACAGATACGCAGTATTTT. It yields the protein CASSFASGGATDTQYF.

The chain combines TRBV28 with TRBJ1-1; D uncertain. This CDR3 is 16 amino acids long. V shed 5 bases and J shed 0 bases, with 16 bases lying between them. Germline V gives CDR1 MDHEN, CDR2 SYDVKM. The CDR3 here is CASSPWTGSMNTEAFF. Written as DNA, the CDR3 is TGTGCCAGCAGTCCGTGGACGGGATCCATGAACACTGAAGCTTTCTTT.

The chain uses TRBV5-4 and TRBJ1-5; the D gene is possibly TRBD1 (6 bases). The CDR3 runs to 13 residues. With 4 bases removed from V and 2 bases from J, the gap between germline ends came to 7 bases. Germline values: CDR1 SGHNT, CDR2 YYREEE (reference sequence). The CDR3 loop reads CASSAGGNQPQHF. Here the CDR3 DNA reads TGTGCCAGCAGCGCAGGGGGCAATCAGCCCCAGCATTTT. The full variable domain, its missing parts supplied by reference TRBV5-4 and TRBJ1-5, is ETGVTQSPTHLIKTRGQQVTLRCSSQSGHNTVSWYQQALGQGPQFIFQYYREEENGRGNFPPRFSGLQFPNYSSELNVNALELDDSALYLCASSAGGNQPQHFGDGTRLSIL.

The rearrangement joins TRBV6-4 to TRBJ2-3; TRBD2 matches at 10 bases. The CDR3 spans 15 residues. Germline-derived CDR1 and CDR2 are MRHNA and SNTAGT. V lost 6 bases and J lost 3; bases outside the gene matches: 6. The CDR3 sequence is CASSPSGGATDTQYF. The CDR3 DNA sequence: TGTGCCAGCAGCCCGAGCGGGGGGGCTACAGATACGCAGTATTTT.

The chain couples TRBV6-5 to TRBJ2-3; D is unclear. V was cut by 5 bases and J by 13 bases, with 10 bases left in between. CDR1 and CDR2 (germline): MNHEY, SVGAGI. The CDR3 totals 10 residues. CDR3 amino acids: CASSEVGEYF. CDR3 nucleotide sequence: TGTGCCAGCAGTGAAGTTGGAGAGTATTTT.

The V gene is TRBV5-1, the J gene TRBJ2-1, with 8 nucleotides matching TRBD1. Germline CDR1 is SGHRS and CDR2 is YFSETQ. With 4 bases clipped from V and 1 base from J, the junction kept 4 bases outside the gene matches. The CDR3 runs to 15 residues. The CDR3 sequence: CASSADRESYNEQFF. CDR3 DNA: TGCGCCAGCAGCGCGGACAGGGAATCCTACAATGAGCAGTTCTTC.

This chain uses TRBV7-3 with TRBJ2-1; 16 bases line up with TRBD2. Germline CDR1 is SGHTA and CDR2 is FQGTGA. This CDR3 has 21 residues. V lost 2 bases, J lost 2 bases, and 12 bases stayed unmatched. CDR3: CASSLPPTGTSGGGPYNEQFF. The CDR3 DNA reads as TGTGCCAGCAGCTTACCGCCCACAGGGACTAGCGGGGGGGGCCCCTACAATGAGCAGTTCTTC.

Here the CDR3 DNA reads TGTGCCAGCAGCTTAACGGTCGGGAGCTCCTACAATGAGCAGTTCTTC. Its protein product is CASSLTVGSSYNEQFF. The chain carries TRBV7-9 and TRBJ2-1; the D gene is possibly TRBD2 (6 bases). The CDR3 contains 16 residues. V lost 2 bases and J lost 0, with 11 bases in between. Germline-derived CDR1 and CDR2 are SEHNR and FQNEAQ (reference sequence).

The chain is built from TRBV6-5 and TRBJ1-1; D not certain. V was trimmed by 0 bases and J by 5 bases, leaving 10 bases between them. Germline CDR1 reads MNHEY; CDR2 reads SVGAGI. CDR3 size: 14 residues. The CDR3 reads CASSYSRVETEAFF. The CDR3 coding sequence is TGTGCCAGCAGTTACTCGAGGGTGGAAACTGAAGCTTTCTTT.

The rearrangement links TRBV6-6 to TRBJ2-7, with a possible D match to TRBD2 (6 bases). The V and J ends lost 1 base and 3 bases respectively, with 13 bases between them. CDR3 length equals 15 residues. CDR1 and CDR2 from the germline V gene are MNHNY and SVGAGI (reference sequence). CDR3 amino acids: CASSYWTGTDYEQYF. In DNA, the CDR3 is TGTGCCAGCAGTTACTGGACCGGGACTGACTACGAGCAGTACTTC.

The chain combines TRBV2 with TRBJ1-5; D unclear. The CDR3 covers 15 residues. CDR1 and CDR2 (germline): SNHLY, FYNNEI. The V and J ends lost 6 bases and 3 bases respectively, with 15 bases between them. The DNA for the CDR3 is TGTGCCAGCAGGGATTACCGGACTTACAATCAGCCCCAGCATTTT. Its translation: CASRDYRTYNQPQHF.

This sequence joins TRBV5-1 and TRBJ2-3, with 10 positions matching TRBD2. The CDR3 is 16 amino acids. CDR1 is SGHRS, CDR2 YFSETQ, per germline. The trim removed 0 bases at V and 3 bases at J, leaving 4 bases unmatched. CDR3 amino acids: CASSLVVLAGTDTQYF. The CDR3 nucleotides are TGCGCCAGCAGCTTGGTGGTACTAGCGGGGACAGATACGCAGTATTTT.

The chain has TRBV7-9 and TRBJ2-7; D gene unclear. The CDR3 sequence is 12 residues long. V lost 5 bases and J lost 7, with 12 bases in between. CDR1 is SEHNR and CDR2 is FQNEAQ in the germline V gene (reference sequence). The CDR3 protein is CASSLDVAEQYF. Here the CDR3 DNA reads TGTGCCAGCAGCCTAGATGTGGCAGAGCAGTACTTC. The variable domain in full, with the rest retrieved from reference TRBV7-9 and TRBJ2-7, is DTGVSQNPRHKITKRGQNVTFRCDPISEHNRLYWYRQTLGQGPEFLTYFQNEAQLEKSRLLSDRFSAERPKGSFSTLEIQRTEQGDSAMYLCASSLDVAEQYFGPGTRLTVT.

This rearrangement joins TRBV30 to TRBJ2-7; D is possibly TRBD2 (5 bases). Per germline, CDR1 GTSNPN and CDR2 SVGIG (reference sequence). The CDR3 has 15 residues. V dropped 3 bases and J dropped 2 bases, with 17 bases sitting between them. The CDR3 DNA is TGTGCCTGGAGAAGCACGGGATCGCGGACCTACGAGCAGTACTTC. It translates to CAWRSTGSRTYEQYF.

This chain connects TRBV6-5 to TRBJ2-7; the match to TRBD2 covers 7 bases. CDR1 is MNHEY and CDR2 is SVGAGI in the germline V gene. The CDR3 totals 13 residues. V dropped 9 bases and J dropped 1; count of bases not matched to a gene: 6. CDR3 loop: CASRSGYSYEQYF. In DNA, the CDR3 is TGTGCCAGTCGTAGCGGGTATTCCTACGAGCAGTACTTC.

V is TRBV7-8 and J is TRBJ2-1, with TRBD2 identical over 14 bases. The CDR3 extends over 16 amino acids. V dropped 5 bases and J dropped 6; count of bases not matched to a gene: 6. CDR1 and CDR2 (germline): SGHVS, FQNEAQ. In nucleotides, the CDR3 is TGTGCCAGCAGCCCACTAGGGACTAGCGGGAGCAATGAGCAGTTCTTC. Its translation is CASSPLGTSGSNEQFF.

In this sample, this clone turned up a few times. The chain links TRBV19 to TRBJ2-1; D may be TRBD1 (6 bases). V gave up 7 bases and J gave up 4 bases, with 8 bases separating them. The germline CDR1 and CDR2 sequences are LNHDA and SQIVND (reference sequence). CDR3 size: 12 residues. This CDR3 is CASTGEYNEQFF. The CDR3 DNA follows: TGTGCCAGTACAGGGGAGTACAATGAGCAGTTCTTC.